The TCR beta chain described here comes from a study of cytomegalovirus exposure and HLA in healthy donors. Per the germline V gene, CDR1 is SGHRS and CDR2 is YFSETQ. The CDR3 loop spans 13 amino acids. Trimming cost V 5 bases and J 1 base, with 6 bases left between them. On this clone itself: No antigen is known for it.

The study's findings and limits: Most of the CMV-associated TCR beta chains (in a later analysis) appeared to be HLA-restricted. TRBV6-2, TRBV6-3 and some other V segments were unresolvable in 87-base-pair reads.

Donors sampled were nominally healthy, though unrecorded immune exposures were likely. In the PCR, 60 Vbeta and 13 Jbeta primers were used. The repertoire was sequenced with immunoSEQ multiplex PCR; TCRdb's copy has only in-frame clones and lacks some. The sample lists 150,000 to 250,000 clones; approximately 85% were seen once. Sequencing input: PBMCs. The TCR originated in a woman aged 50 to 60 in good health and CMV-seronegative. The genes are TRBV5-1 and TRBJ1-4; no reliable D call. CDR3 amino acids: CASRGGTNEKLFF. The CDR3 DNA is TGCGCCAGCAGGGGAGGAACTAATGAAAAACTGTTTTTT.